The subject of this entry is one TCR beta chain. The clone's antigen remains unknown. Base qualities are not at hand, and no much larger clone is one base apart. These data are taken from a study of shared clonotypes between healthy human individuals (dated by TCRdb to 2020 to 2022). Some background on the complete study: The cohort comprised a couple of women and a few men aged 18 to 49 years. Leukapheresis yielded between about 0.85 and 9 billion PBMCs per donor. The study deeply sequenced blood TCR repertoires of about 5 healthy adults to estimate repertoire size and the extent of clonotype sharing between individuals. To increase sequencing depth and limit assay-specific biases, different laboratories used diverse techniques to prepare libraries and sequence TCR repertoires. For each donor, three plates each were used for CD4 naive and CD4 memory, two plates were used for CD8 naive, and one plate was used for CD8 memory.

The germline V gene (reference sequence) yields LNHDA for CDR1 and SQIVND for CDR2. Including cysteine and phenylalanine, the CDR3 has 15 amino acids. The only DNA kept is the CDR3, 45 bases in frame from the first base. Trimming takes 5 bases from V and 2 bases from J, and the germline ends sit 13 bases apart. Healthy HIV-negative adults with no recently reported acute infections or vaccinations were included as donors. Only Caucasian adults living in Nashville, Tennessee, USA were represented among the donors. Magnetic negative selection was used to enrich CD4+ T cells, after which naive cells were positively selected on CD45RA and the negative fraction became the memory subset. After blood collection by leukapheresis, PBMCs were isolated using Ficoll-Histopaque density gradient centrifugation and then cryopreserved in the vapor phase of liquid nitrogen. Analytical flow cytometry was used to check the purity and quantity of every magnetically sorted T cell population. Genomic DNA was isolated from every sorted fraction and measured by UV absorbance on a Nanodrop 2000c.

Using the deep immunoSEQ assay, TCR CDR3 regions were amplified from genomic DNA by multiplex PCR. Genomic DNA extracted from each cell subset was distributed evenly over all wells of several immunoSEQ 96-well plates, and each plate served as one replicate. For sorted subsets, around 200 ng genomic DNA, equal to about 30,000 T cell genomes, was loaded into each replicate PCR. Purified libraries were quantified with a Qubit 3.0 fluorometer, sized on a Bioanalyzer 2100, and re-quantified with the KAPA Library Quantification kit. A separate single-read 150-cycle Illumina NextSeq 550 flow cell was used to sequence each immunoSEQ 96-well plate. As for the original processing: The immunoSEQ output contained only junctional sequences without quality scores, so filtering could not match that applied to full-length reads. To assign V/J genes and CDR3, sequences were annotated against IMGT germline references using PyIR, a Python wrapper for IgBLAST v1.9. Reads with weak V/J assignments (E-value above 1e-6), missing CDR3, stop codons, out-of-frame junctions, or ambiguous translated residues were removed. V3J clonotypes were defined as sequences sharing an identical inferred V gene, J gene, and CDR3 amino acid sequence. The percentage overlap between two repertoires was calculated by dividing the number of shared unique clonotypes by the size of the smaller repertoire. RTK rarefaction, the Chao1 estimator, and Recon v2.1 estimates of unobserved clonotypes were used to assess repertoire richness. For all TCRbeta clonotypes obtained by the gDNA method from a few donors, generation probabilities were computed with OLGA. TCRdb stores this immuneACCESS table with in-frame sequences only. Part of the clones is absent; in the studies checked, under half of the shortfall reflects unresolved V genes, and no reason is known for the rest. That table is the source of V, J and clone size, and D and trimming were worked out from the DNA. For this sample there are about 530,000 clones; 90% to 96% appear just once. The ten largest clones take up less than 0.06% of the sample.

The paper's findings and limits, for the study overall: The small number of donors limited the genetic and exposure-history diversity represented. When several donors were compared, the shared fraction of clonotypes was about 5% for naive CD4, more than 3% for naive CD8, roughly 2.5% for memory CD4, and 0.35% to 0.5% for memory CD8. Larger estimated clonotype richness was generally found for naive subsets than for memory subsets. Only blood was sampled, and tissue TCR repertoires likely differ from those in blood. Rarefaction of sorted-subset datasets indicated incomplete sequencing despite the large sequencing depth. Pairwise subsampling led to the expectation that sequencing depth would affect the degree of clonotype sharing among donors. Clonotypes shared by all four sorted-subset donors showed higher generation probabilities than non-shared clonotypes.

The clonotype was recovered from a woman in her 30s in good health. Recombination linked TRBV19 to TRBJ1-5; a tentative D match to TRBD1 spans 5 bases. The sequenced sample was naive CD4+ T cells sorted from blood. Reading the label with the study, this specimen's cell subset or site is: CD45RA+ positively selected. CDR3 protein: CASSRQTAGNQPQHF. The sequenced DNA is TGTGCCAGTAGTCGCCAGACAGCCGGCAATCAGCCCCAGCATTTT.